This T cell receptor (beta chain) was obtained from a study of T-cell memory formation after mild COVID-19. On the study more broadly: Each donor largely had its own TCR clusters. Findings and limits, study-wide: Later expanders leaned CD4+, whereas clones that contracted between day 15 and 85 were balanced CD4/CD8. Still unconfirmed is whether the second-wave clones peaking on day 37 recognized SARS-CoV-2.

Using its own MiXCR run on the 5' RACE reads, TCRdb lists one record per CDR3 protein. Among some 250,000 distinct CDR3 sequences listed, more than 8% were seen once. The CDR3 is made up of 16 amino acids. Germline V gene lookup returns CDR1 SEHNR and CDR2 FQNEAQ (reference sequence). V lost 5 bases and J lost 0, with 16 bases in between. This clonotype has a handful of counts. Its antigen is not known. Sequencing was done on a sample of PBMCs or a T cell subset sorted from them (not recorded which). The chain employs TRBV7-9 and TRBJ1-1, with D possibly being TRBD1 (6 bases). The receptor was isolated from a man aged 18-30 years who had mild COVID-19 (a few samples of this study predate the infection). Cell type and time point are not known. The CDR3: CASSPLGGDMNTEAFF. The DNA for the CDR3 is TGTGCCAGCAGCCCTTTGGGGGGGGACATGAACACTGAAGCTTTCTTT. Filled out from reference TRBV7-9 and TRBJ1-1, the complete variable domain reads DTGVSQNPRHKITKRGQNVTFRCDPISEHNRLYWYRQTLGQGPEFLTYFQNEAQLEKSRLLSDRFSAERPKGSFSTLEIQRTEQGDSAMYLCASSPLGGDMNTEAFFGQGTRLTVV.